Below are 14 T cell receptor beta chains sequenced from a single sample in a study of blood T cell repertoires in COVID-19. TCRdb's copy holds only in-frame clones and misses some; the assay was immunoSEQ multiplex PCR. The sample consists of around 230,000 clones, less than 90% of them appearing once. Sample: PBMCs or T cells enriched from blood (not recorded which). The receptors here all came from a woman aged 25 to 39 who had recovered from COVID-19.

The chain has TRBV13 and TRBJ1-1; the match to TRBD1 covers 8 bases. Trimming took 8 bases from V and 3 from J; bases not matched to a gene: 11. This CDR3 comprises 15 residues. Germline CDR1 is PRHDT and CDR2 is FYEKMQ (reference sequence). The CDR3 DNA is TGTGCCAGCCAGGGGGCGCTTCAAAAGGACACTGAAGCTTTCTTT. This sequence encodes CASQGALQKDTEAFF.

The V gene is TRBV10-3, the J gene TRBJ2-2; possible D gene TRBD1, 6 bases. Deletions cut 0 bases from V and 1 base from J, with 6 bases between. The CDR3 extends over 15 amino acids. Germline loops: CDR1 ENHRY, CDR2 SYGVKD. CDR3 sequence: CAISESTGNTGELFF. The CDR3 DNA sequence: TGTGCCATCAGTGAGTCGACAGGGAACACCGGGGAGCTGTTTTTT.

This chain joins TRBV6-1 and TRBJ2-7; a possible D gene is TRBD1 (5 bases). This CDR3 has 14 residues. Looked up from germline, CDR1 is MNHNS and CDR2 is SASEGT. The V and J ends lost 2 bases and 5 bases respectively, with 13 bases between them. CDR3 sequence reads: CASSESGRADEQYF. In nucleotides, the CDR3 is TGTGCCAGCAGTGAATCGGGCAGGGCCGACGAGCAGTACTTC.

This clone has more than one count but fewer than ten. This chain joins TRBV6-2 or TRBV6-3 and TRBJ2-7; D is perhaps TRBD1 (6 bases). V gave up 5 bases and J gave up 0 bases, with 14 bases separating them. From germline, CDR1 is MNHEY and CDR2 SVGEGT. CDR3 length equals 15 residues. The CDR3 is CASSQRQAVSYEQYF. CDR3 DNA sequence: TGTGCCAGCAGTCAAAGACAGGCTGTCTCCTACGAGCAGTACTTC.

The rearrangement links TRBV2 to TRBJ2-3, with TRBD2 as a possible D gene (6 bases). V was cut by 8 bases and J by 6 bases, with 9 bases left in between. The germline V gene encodes CDR1 SNHLY and CDR2 FYNNEI. The CDR3 length is 11 residues. CDR3 residues: CASPGVDTQYF. CDR3 coding DNA: TGTGCCAGCCCGGGGGTGGATACGCAGTATTTT. Based on the CDR3 plus reference TRBV2 and TRBJ2-3, the full variable domain is EPEVTQTPSHQVTQMGQEVILRCVPISNHLYFYWYRQILGQKVEFLVSFYNNEISEKSEIFDDQFSVERPDGSNFTLKIRSTKLEDSAMYFCASPGVDTQYFGPGTRLTVL.

This clone came up a few times. This chain connects TRBV5-4 to TRBJ1-2; D is perhaps TRBD1 (6 bases). V shed 0 bases and J shed 8 bases, with 17 bases lying between them. The CDR3 spans 15 residues. Germline V gives CDR1 SGHNT, CDR2 YYREEE (reference sequence). The CDR3 loop reads CASSLGLQGNDGYTF. In DNA, the CDR3 is TGTGCCAGCAGCTTGGGTTTACAGGGAAACGACGGCTACACCTTC.

The J gene is TRBJ1-2, the V gene TRBV6-5; possible D gene TRBD1, 6 bases. Looked up from germline, CDR1 is MNHEY and CDR2 is SVGAGI. This CDR3 spans 13 amino acids. Trimming stripped 10 bases from V and 4 bases from J, with 16 bases between. The CDR3 spells CATKQGNVYGYTF. CDR3 sequence (DNA): TGTGCCACCAAACAGGGTAACGTCTATGGCTACACCTTC.

The chain links TRBV18 to TRBJ1-1; D might be TRBD1 (5 bases). Germline values: CDR1 KGHSH, CDR2 LQKENI. Trimming pared 3 bases from V and 8 bases from J, leaving 16 bases between. CDR3 length equals 14 residues. The CDR3 spells CASSPPSPRTEAFF. The DNA of the CDR3 is TGTGCCAGCTCACCCCCCTCTCCTAGGACAGAAGCTTTCTTT.

This clone showed up just once. This chain joins TRBV11-1 and TRBJ1-2; 10 bases agree with TRBD1. The CDR3 contains 15 residues. Germline assignment: CDR1 SGHAT and CDR2 FQDESV (reference sequence). Unmatched junction bases numbered 13, after V lost 9 bases and J lost 6 bases. The CDR3 DNA sequence: TGTGCCAGTAAGACAGGGGGCGCGGACAGGCATGGCTACACCTTC. Encoded protein: CASKTGGADRHGYTF. Drawing the rest from reference TRBV11-1 and TRBJ1-2, the complete variable domain is EAEVAQSPRYKITEKSQAVAFWCDPISGHATLYWYRQILGQGPELLVQFQDESVVDDSQLPKDRFSAERLKGVDSTLKIQPAELGDSAMYLCASKTGGADRHGYTFGSGTRLTVV.

The chain is built from TRBV9 and TRBJ1-6; D gene unclear. Germline loops: CDR1 SGDLS, CDR2 YYNGEE. This CDR3 has 13 amino acids. Trimming removed 2 bases at V and 7 bases at J, with 7 bases between. The CDR3 DNA sequence: TGTGCCAGCAGCGTTGGCAGGAATTCACCCCTCCACTTT. Amino acids: CASSVGRNSPLHF.

CDR3 loop: CASSPPRGQGSGELFF. For the CDR3, the DNA is TGTGCCAGCAGCCCTCCTCGGGGACAGGGTTCCGGGGAGCTGTTTTTT. The rearrangement joins TRBV11-1 to TRBJ2-2; 9 bases line up with TRBD1. The CDR3 length is 16 residues. J lost 6 bases, V lost 5 bases, and 10 bases had no gene match. Germline loops: CDR1 SGHAT, CDR2 FQDESV (reference sequence).

This chain links TRBV11-3 with TRBJ2-2, with 7 bases identical to TRBD2. The CDR3 is 14 amino acids. Per germline, CDR1 SGHNT and CDR2 YENEEA. V was clipped by 5 bases and J by 4 bases; unmatched bases: 4. The CDR3 DNA reads as TGTGCCAGCAGCCCCTGGGAGGGCACCGGGGAGCTGTTTTTT. Its protein product is CASSPWEGTGELFF.

The chain carries TRBV12-3 or TRBV12-4 and TRBJ2-1; 7 nucleotides line up with TRBD2. V shed 2 bases and J 6 bases; nucleotides not matched to a gene: 1. There are 13 residues in the CDR3. The CDR3 is CASSLREGNEQFF. CDR3 DNA: TGTGCCAGCAGTTTAAGGGAGGGCAATGAGCAGTTCTTC.

The rearrangement uses TRBV13 and TRBJ1-6, with no clear D. The CDR3 is 16 amino acids. Trimming removed 3 bases from V and 0 bases from J, with 9 bases in between. Germline V CDR1 and CDR2: PRHDT, FYEKMQ (reference sequence). In DNA form, the CDR3 reads TGTGCCAGCAGCTTCCCCCGTAGCTCCTATAATTCACCCCTCCACTTT. Amino acids: CASSFPRSSYNSPLHF.